Listed below are T cell receptor beta chains from one sample, sequenced in a study of radiation and T cells in renal cell carcinoma. Sequencing used immunoSEQ multiplex PCR; TCRdb keeps in-frame clones, though not all of them. The table shows tens of thousands of clones, with 82% occurring only once. Sequencing was performed on blood, taken from a patient whose treatment included radiotherapy and nephrectomy. Receptor source: a man aged 60 to 69 with renal cell carcinoma. Each CDR3 is given with its conserved first and last residue. Fields, in order: CDR3 length, J gene, V gene, D gene, clone size, CDR3 protein. A D gene is named only where the DNA matches it firmly. Rows give clone size only sometimes, using once, few, many, or a class for an expanded clone.

15 TRBJ1-1 TRBV19 NA NA CASSNGGSPSTEAFF
15 TRBJ2-1 TRBV5-5 NA NA CASSLDGSSYNEQFF
17 TRBJ2-2 TRBV10-3 TRBD2 once CAISESTSGRGIGELFF
11 TRBJ2-7 TRBV25-1 NA once CASTKGGEQYF
16 TRBJ2-3 TRBV7-6 NA NA CASSEQSGTPPDTQYF
15 TRBJ2-7 TRBV19 NA NA CASSMGPRLPYEQYF
12 TRBJ2-5 TRBV7-2 NA NA CASSPGYRTQYF
16 TRBJ2-7 TRBV7-6 TRBD1 NA CASSPEGGQGAYEQYF
17 TRBJ1-4 TRBV2 TRBD1 NA CASSAEGAGQGNEKLFF
15 TRBJ1-2 TRBV6-1 TRBD1 NA CASSEFQGANYGYTF
14 TRBJ2-2 TRBV10-2 NA NA CASTRRAHTGELFF
18 TRBJ2-3 TRBV19 NA NA CASKKGLALQPGTDTQYF
16 TRBJ1-2 TRBV27 NA once CASRGSSTSVLYGYTF
15 TRBJ1-2 TRBV5-1 TRBD1 NA CASSWGQGILYGYTF
16 TRBJ1-4 TRBV9 NA NA CASSVGGTLGNEKLFF
13 TRBJ2-7 TRBV6-4 TRBD2 NA CASSRLAGLEQYF
14 TRBJ2-1 TRBV7-9 NA NA CASSHERTVDEQFF
11 TRBJ1-1 TRBV6-6 NA NA CASRLRTEAFF
16 TRBJ1-2 TRBV4-1 NA few CANQERDFQGYYGYTF
14 TRBJ2-7 TRBV5-1 TRBD2 many CASSFGGEFDEQYF
13 TRBJ1-1 TRBV7-3 NA once CASSLTLQGVVFF
11 TRBJ1-1 TRBV23-1 NA NA CASSQSTEAFF
13 TRBJ2-7 TRBV7-8 TRBD1 NA CASSSYRGREQYF
15 TRBJ2-5 TRBV4-1 NA once CASSPGSGFQETQYF
14 TRBJ1-2 TRBV29-1 TRBD1 once CSVSDRGRFNGYTF
17 TRBJ1-6 TRBV25-1 NA NA CASSQSRGGYVDSPLHF
17 TRBJ2-2 TRBV10-3 TRBD1 NA CAISESRGTGDTGELFF
14 TRBJ2-7 TRBV29-1 NA NA CSVGRVGVGYEQYF
15 TRBJ2-7 TRBV28 NA NA CASTLLSRRGTEQYF
14 TRBJ1-1 TRBV15 NA NA CATSRASRASDAFF